This TCR beta chain is drawn from a study of blood T cells in healthy people across ages (dated by TCRdb to 2014 to 2015). For the wider study: Template switching captured roughly one uniquely barcoded TCR beta cDNA molecule per two T cells in model experiments. For two donors (one aged 18 to 30 and one aged 80 or older), the study analyzed two additional independent replicas of 1 million unique cDNA reads from the same blood draw. Four age groups were formed from the donors: young (average 16 years), middle-aged (around 41), aged (62) and long-lived (more than 75). The study measured age-related changes in TCR beta repertoire diversity using deep sequencing normalized with unique cDNA molecular identifiers. To avoid experimental bias, donors of different ages were distributed randomly across sequencing lanes. Beyond this particular receptor, the publication reports: There was a strong correlation between observed TCR beta diversity and the percentage of naive T cells measured by flow cytometry. Because profiling used bulk unsorted PBMCs, naive and antigen-experienced compartments could not be compared conclusively. The CMV infection status of donors was not known, potentially confounding age-related changes in expanded clonotypes. Observed TCR beta diversity per million T cells fell roughly linearly with age, and a significant reduction was already apparent by age around 44. Compared with the aged group, the long-lived group had more naive CD4+ T cells, fewer expanded clones and increased TCR diversity, suggesting age selection. Estimates of total diversity based on one million sequenced T cells were regarded as lower bounds and as underestimates.

A distance of 26 bases separates the germline ends of V and J, which lose 0 bases and 11 bases respectively. The germline V gene supplies CDR1 SGHRS and CDR2 YFSETQ. Including the terminal cysteine and phenylalanine, the CDR3 comprises 17 residues. This entry keeps only the CDR3 DNA: 51 bases, framed from base 1. Library preparation employed 5' RACE. The listed sequencing device is Illumina HiSeq 2500. A second PCR of about 6 to 11 cycles was performed with a sample-barcoded 5' primer and a J-beta primer mix. A template-switch 5' adaptor carrying 12 random nucleotides introduced a unique molecular identifier onto each TCR beta cDNA molecule. Each sample yielded at least 2.5 million CDR3-containing paired-end reads. First-strand cDNA was synthesized from all RNA with the Mint cDNA synthesis kit, primed by a TRBC-specific oligonucleotide. Following uracil-DNA glycosylase treatment, all cDNA underwent a first 18-cycle PCR with the universal primers M1SS and BC2_uni_R. The source study handled its data this way. Each sample was normalized by randomly selecting 1 million high-quality reads, each carrying a distinct molecular identifier. Instead of being binned into consensus sequences, reads that shared molecular identifiers were thrown out. MiTCR, with a Q25 quality threshold and the strictest error-elimination algorithm, was used for CDR3 identification, clonotype clustering and error correction. A nonparametric unseen species model with Euler transformation was used to estimate a lower bound on total TCR beta diversity. The raw public data were reprocessed by TCRdb itself: fastp quality trimming at Q25, MiXCR clonotype calling, in-frame beta chains only. Each entry is one CDR3 protein sequence, shown with its most common DNA and genes. Clone size and V and J calls follow TCRdb, not the original study. The sample includes around 790,000 distinct CDR3 sequences, with around 42% observed a single time. Roughly 19% of the sample goes to the ten largest clones.

The 39 donors, aged about 6 to 95 years, were systemically healthy Caucasian individuals from Russia. Around 10 milliliters of peripheral blood were drawn from each donor into EDTA-treated Vacutainer tubes. PBMCs were isolated by Ficoll-Paque density-gradient centrifugation, with at least 6 million obtained per sample. Total RNA, at least 6 micrograms per sample, was extracted from PBMCs with Trizol reagent. The percentages of naive CD45RAhigh/CD27high T cells were determined by flow cytometry on a PBMC aliquot from every donor. As regards this clonotype: Its antigen is unknown. No much larger clone exists at a distance of one base, and base qualities are not known.

Recombination joined TRBV5-1 with TRBJ2-5; a tentative D match to TRBD1 spans 6 bases. Sequencing was carried out using blood. This sequence was found in a man in his fifties or sixties in good health. In nucleotide form, the sequence is TGCGCCAGCAGCTTGGAGCTAGGACGGTTTGGGGGCAATGAGCAGTACTTC. The translation is CASSLELGRFGGNEQYF. The full variable domain, with segments outside the CDR3 supplied by the reference TRBV5-1 and TRBJ2-5 proteins, appears as KAGVTQTPRYLIKTRGQQVTLSCSPISGHRSVSWYQQTPGQGLQFLFEYFSETQRNKGNFPGRFSGRQFSNSRSEMNVSTLELGDSALYLCASSLELGRFGGNEQYFGPGTRLLVL.